The 23 T cell receptor beta chains below come from one sample, sequenced in a study of T cell responses to AZD1222 COVID-19 vaccine. Sequenced by immunoSEQ multiplex PCR; TCRdb stores in-frame clones only, minus some. The top ten hold roughly 1% of the sample, which has about 200,000 clones, roughly 92% seen once. Sequencing was performed on peripheral blood, taken 28 days after the second AZD1222 dose. These receptors all come from an adult who received the AZD1222 COVID-19 vaccine.

In this sample, this clone turned up once. The junction does not match germline at one end; this may be a read error. V is TRBV20-1 and J is TRBJ1-2, with D uncertain. Germline values: CDR1 DFQATT, CDR2 SNEGSKA (reference sequence). The length of the CDR3 is 10 residues. CDR3 nucleotide sequence: TGCAGTGCTAGAGATGTCTCCCTCTCCTTC. It translates to CSARDVSLSF.

The chain has TRBV6-2 or TRBV6-3 and TRBJ1-2; 10 nucleotides line up with TRBD1. V was clipped by 4 bases and J by 7 bases; unmatched bases: 9. The CDR3 is made up of 15 amino acids. Germline CDR1 MNHEY, CDR2 SVGEGT. The CDR3 protein is CASSSDRGRVFGYTF. For the CDR3, the DNA is TGTGCCAGCAGTTCCGACAGGGGGCGCGTCTTTGGCTACACCTTC.

This chain joins TRBV12-3 or TRBV12-4 and TRBJ1-2; D gene ambiguous. CDR3 size: 13 residues. V was cut by 6 bases and J by 6 bases, with 14 bases left in between. The CDR3: CASRPSPDDGYTF. For the CDR3, the DNA is TGTGCCAGCAGGCCCAGCCCCGACGATGGCTACACCTTC.

This clone came up once. The chain uses TRBV29-1 and TRBJ1-2; D gene uncertain. Trimming removed 6 bases from V and 8 bases from J, with 19 bases in between. The CDR3 has 13 amino acids. Germline V gene lookup returns CDR1 SQVTM and CDR2 ANQGSEA. The CDR3 DNA sequence: TGCAGCGTCCTCAGACCGATGACGAGGGGCTACACCTTC. Its translation: CSVLRPMTRGYTF.

CDR3 amino acids: CASSSGQLDEQYF. Written as DNA, the CDR3 is TGCGCCAGCAGCTCGGGACAGTTGGACGAGCAGTACTTC. The rearrangement links TRBV5-1 to TRBJ2-7, with 7 bases that match TRBD1. V gave up 3 bases and J gave up 5 bases; unmatched junction bases: 5. The germline V gene has CDR1 SGHRS and CDR2 YFSETQ. The CDR3 has 13 amino acids.

This sequence joins TRBV18 and TRBJ1-6; D is unresolved. The CDR3 length is 17 residues. V gave up 0 bases and J gave up 6 bases, with 15 bases separating them. Germline V CDR1 and CDR2: KGHSH, LQKENI. CDR3: CASSPPKSGLTNSPLHF. Here the CDR3 DNA reads TGTGCCAGCTCACCACCGAAGTCCGGATTAACTAATTCACCCCTCCACTTT. The whole variable domain, remainder taken from reference TRBV18 and TRBJ1-6, is NAGVMQNPRHLVRRRGQEARLRCSPMKGHSHVYWYRQLPEEGLKFMVYLQKENIIDESGMPKERFSAEFPKEGPSILRIQQVVRGDSAAYFCASSPPKSGLTNSPLHFGNGTRLTVT.

V gene TRBV6-1 combines with J gene TRBJ1-2; no clear D gene. The V end was cut by 3 bases, the J end by 0 bases, with 8 bases between. Germline CDR1 reads MNHNS; CDR2 reads SASEGT. There are 14 residues in the CDR3. This CDR3 reads CASSDSITNYGYTF. The CDR3 nucleotides read TGTGCCAGCAGTGACAGTATTACTAACTATGGCTACACCTTC.

The J gene is TRBJ2-2, the V gene TRBV11-2; TRBD2 matches at 10 bases. Germline CDR1 SGHAT, CDR2 FQNNGV. V shed 3 bases, J shed 4 bases, and the junction held 8 bases outside the gene matches. The CDR3 contains 17 residues. DNA of the CDR3: TGTGCCAGCAGCTTGTTAGCGGGGGGCCGGAGCACCGGGGAGCTGTTTTTT. It specifies CASSLLAGGRSTGELFF. Variable domain in full (rest from reference TRBV11-2 and TRBJ2-2): EAGVAQSPRYKIIEKRQSVAFWCNPISGHATLYWYQQILGQGPKLLIQFQNNGVVDDSQLPKDRFSAERLKGVDSTLKIQPAKLEDSAVYLCASSLLAGGRSTGELFFGEGSRLTVL.

J is TRBJ1-2 and V is TRBV3-1 (or the pseudogene TRBV3-2), with a possible D match to TRBD1 (6 bases). Germline-derived CDR1 and CDR2 are LGHDT and YNNKEL (reference sequence). The CDR3 is 13 amino acids. The V end lost 7 bases, the J end lost 2 bases, and 11 bases lay between the germline ends. The CDR3 region is CASTGGRNYGYTF. The CDR3 DNA is TGTGCCAGCACGGGGGGCAGGAACTATGGCTACACCTTC.

The chain carries TRBV5-1 and TRBJ1-2; 8 nucleotides line up with TRBD1. Germline trimming cut 4 bases from V and 8 bases from J; bases unmatched to any gene: 7. The CDR3 runs to 13 residues. Germline values: CDR1 SGHRS, CDR2 YFSETQ. CDR3 in DNA: TGCGCCAGCAGCGAAACAGGGGGAAGCGGCTACACCTTC. Amino acids: CASSETGGSGYTF.

A word on this clone: The same CDR3 also results from other DNA sequences found in this sample. This rearrangement joins TRBV5-1 to TRBJ2-3; a possible D gene is TRBD2 (6 bases). Between the trimmed V and J ends, which lost 0 bases and 0 bases, there was a span of 8 bases. There are 15 residues in the CDR3. CDR1 and CDR2 from the germline V gene are SGHRS and YFSETQ. The CDR3 DNA follows: TGCGCCAGCAGCTTGGGCGGGGCCAGCACAGATACGCAGTATTTT. It is translated as CASSLGGASTDTQYF.

The chain carries TRBV29-1 and TRBJ2-1; D perhaps matches TRBD2 (6 bases). The CDR3 length is 16 residues. V gave up 4 bases and J gave up 0 bases, with 16 bases separating them. Germline V lookup: CDR1 SQVTM, CDR2 ANQGSEA. CDR3 DNA sequence: TGCAGCGTTGCGGGCGGGGAGTTGAGCTCCTACAATGAGCAGTTCTTC. Translation gives CSVAGGELSSYNEQFF.

This sequence joins TRBV7-6 and TRBJ1-1, with TRBD1 as a possible D gene (6 bases). V shed 4 bases and J shed 0 bases, with 15 bases lying between them. The CDR3 totals 16 residues. In germline, CDR1 is SGHVS, CDR2 FNYEAQ. CDR3 sequence (DNA): TGTGCCAGCAGCTCCTTACAGGGTATATTGAACACTGAAGCTTTCTTT. Translation: CASSSLQGILNTEAFF.

The V call is TRBV4-1, the J call TRBJ1-2; D gene unclear. The ends were cut back, 0 bases at V and 4 bases at J, with 18 bases in the middle. This CDR3 has 17 amino acids. Germline V gene data show CDR1 as MGHRA and CDR2 as YSYEKL. The CDR3 DNA is TGCGCCAGCAGCCAAGATCCTCTTCCCGGGCGGGTCTATGGCTACACCTTC. This gives the protein CASSQDPLPGRVYGYTF.

CDR3 residues: CASSLKLTGTGEQYF. Written as DNA, the CDR3 is TGTGCCAGCAGTCTAAAACTGACAGGGACGGGCGAGCAGTACTTC. The V call is TRBV2, the J call TRBJ2-7; 7 bases map to TRBD1. Trimming took 5 bases from V and 6 from J; bases not matched to a gene: 13. CDR3 length: 15 residues. The germline V gene encodes CDR1 SNHLY and CDR2 FYNNEI.

The rearrangement uses TRBV27 and TRBJ2-6, with no clear D. Per germline, CDR1 MNHEY and CDR2 SMNVEV (reference sequence). V was pared by 8 bases and J by 0 bases, with 8 bases between. There are 14 residues in the CDR3. As DNA, the CDR3 is TGTGCCAGCCAAAAGACCTCTGGGGCCAACGTCCTGACTTTC. Protein sequence: CASQKTSGANVLTF.

The gene calls are TRBV5-1 and TRBJ1-1; 7 bases agree with TRBD1. CDR1 SGHRS and CDR2 YFSETQ come from the germline V gene. The CDR3 totals 15 residues. The V and J ends lost 1 base and 5 bases, in that order; junction bases with no gene match: 8. The CDR3 DNA reads TGCGCCAGCAGCTTGTTGACAGGGCGGCGGACTGAAGCTTTCTTT. This encodes CASSLLTGRRTEAFF. Combining the CDR3 with reference TRBV5-1 and TRBJ1-1 gives the whole variable domain KAGVTQTPRYLIKTRGQQVTLSCSPISGHRSVSWYQQTPGQGLQFLFEYFSETQRNKGNFPGRFSGRQFSNSRSEMNVSTLELGDSALYLCASSLLTGRRTEAFFGQGTRLTVV.

The chain employs TRBV7-2 and TRBJ2-1, with 13 bases that match TRBD2. The V segment lost 4 bases and the J segment 5 bases; nucleotides outside the gene matches: 14. Germline assignment: CDR1 SGHTA and CDR2 FQGNSA. This CDR3 has 19 residues. As DNA, the CDR3 is TGTGCCAGCAGCTCACCACCTACGACTAGCGGGGGGATCCACAATGAGCAGTTCTTC. Its translation is CASSSPPTTSGGIHNEQFF.

This chain connects TRBV4-1 to TRBJ1-3; the match to TRBD1 covers 7 bases. CDR3 length equals 14 residues. Germline V gives CDR1 MGHRA, CDR2 YSYEKL. V trimming: 4 bases; J trimming: 2 bases; junction bases outside the gene matches: 2. CDR3 in DNA: TGCGCCAGCAGCCCAGGGGGGCCTGGAAACACCATATATTTT. Amino acids: CASSPGGPGNTIYF.

This sequence joins TRBV2 and TRBJ1-2; no firm D call. Germline V gives CDR1 SNHLY, CDR2 FYNNEI. V lost 8 bases, J lost 0 bases, and 4 bases lay in between. The CDR3 totals 11 residues. The CDR3 loop is CASEANYGYTF. In DNA form, the CDR3 reads TGTGCCAGCGAAGCTAACTATGGCTACACCTTC.

The V gene is TRBV12-3 or TRBV12-4, the J gene TRBJ1-2; D is uncertain. The CDR3 covers 13 residues. Trimming stripped 2 bases from V and 8 bases from J, with 12 bases between. The CDR3 nucleotides are TGTGCCAGCAGTTTACGAGGGATTGAAGGCTACACCTTC. It is translated as CASSLRGIEGYTF.

The chain uses TRBV11-3 and TRBJ2-2; D gene unclear. V lost 3 bases to trimming and J lost 3 bases, with 2 bases between them. Germline V gene data show CDR1 as SGHNT and CDR2 as YENEEA. This CDR3 region has 12 residues. The CDR3 DNA is TGTGCCAGCAGCTTTGACACCGGGGAGCTGTTTTTT. Its translation is CASSFDTGELFF. The full variable domain, completed using reference TRBV11-3 and TRBJ2-2, is EAGVVQSPRYKIIEKKQPVAFWCNPISGHNTLYWYLQNLGQGPELLIRYENEEAVDDSQLPKDRFSAERLKGVDSTLKIQPAELGDSAVYLCASSFDTGELFFGEGSRLTVL.

V and J are TRBV5-4 and TRBJ2-5, with a tentative D call TRBD2 (6 bases). V dropped 1 base and J dropped 2 bases, with 12 bases sitting between them. CDR1 and CDR2 from the germline V gene are SGHNT and YYREEE (reference sequence). CDR3 length equals 15 residues. The CDR3 DNA is TGTGCCAGCAGCTTGTTGGCTAGCGTTCAAGAGACCCAGTACTTC. It specifies CASSLLASVQETQYF.